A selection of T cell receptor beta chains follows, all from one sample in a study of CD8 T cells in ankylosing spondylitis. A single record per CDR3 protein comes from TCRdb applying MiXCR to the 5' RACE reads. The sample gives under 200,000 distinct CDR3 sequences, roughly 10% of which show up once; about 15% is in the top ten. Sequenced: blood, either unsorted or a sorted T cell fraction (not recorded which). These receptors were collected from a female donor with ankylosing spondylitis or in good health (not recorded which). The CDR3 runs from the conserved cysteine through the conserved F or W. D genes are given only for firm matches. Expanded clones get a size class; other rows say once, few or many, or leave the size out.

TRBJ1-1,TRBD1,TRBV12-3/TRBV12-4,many,CASSLASQGASSVGAFF,TGTGCCAGCAGTTTAGCGTCCCAGGGGGCCTCCTCGGTAGGAGCTTTCTTT
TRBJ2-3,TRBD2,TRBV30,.,CAWGSGASTDTQYF,TGTGCCTGGGGGAGCGGGGCGAGCACAGATACGCAGTATTTT
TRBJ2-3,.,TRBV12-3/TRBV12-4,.,CASSPTRADTQYF,TGTGCCAGCAGTCCAACTAGGGCAGATACGCAGTATTTT
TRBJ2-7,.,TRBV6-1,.,CASSEPSGYPYEQYF,TGTGCCAGCAGTGAACCCTCAGGGTACCCCTACGAGCAGTACTTC
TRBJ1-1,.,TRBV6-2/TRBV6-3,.,CASTNEESIAEAFF,TGTGCCAGCACCAACGAGGAGTCTATCGCTGAAGCTTTCTTT
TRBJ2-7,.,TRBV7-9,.,CASSLRDKSSYEQYF,TGTGCCAGCAGCCTACGGGACAAAAGCTCCTACGAGCAGTACTTC
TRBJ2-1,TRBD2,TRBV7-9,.,CASSQSWDYNNEQFF,TGTGCCAGCAGCCAGTCCTGGGACTACAACAATGAGCAGTTCTTC
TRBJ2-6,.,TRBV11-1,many,CASSWGASGSGANVLTF,TGTGCCAGCAGCTGGGGGGCGAGTGGATCTGGGGCCAACGTCCTGACTTTC
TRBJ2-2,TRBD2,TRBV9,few,CASSGLGGLHGELFF,TGTGCCAGCAGCGGCCTGGGAGGGCTTCACGGGGAGCTGTTTTTT
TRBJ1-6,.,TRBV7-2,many,CASGLNSPLHF,TGTGCCAGCGGGTTAAATTCACCCCTCCACTTT
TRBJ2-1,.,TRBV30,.,CAWAGIDNEQFF,TGTGCCTGGGCAGGGATCGACAATGAGCAGTTCTTC
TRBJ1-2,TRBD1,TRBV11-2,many,CASGQGLKGGYTF,TGTGCCAGCGGACAGGGTCTTAAGGGTGGCTACACCTTC
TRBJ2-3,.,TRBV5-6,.,CASSPLAPKADTQYF,TGTGCCAGCAGCCCCCTAGCGCCCAAGGCAGATACGCAGTATTTT
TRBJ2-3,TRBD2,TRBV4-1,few,CASSPYTGGTDTQYF,TGCGCCAGCAGCCCGTACACGGGAGGGACAGATACGCAGTATTTT
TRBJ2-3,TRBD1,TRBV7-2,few,CASSPGQGSTDTQYF,TGTGCCAGCAGTCCGGGACAGGGAAGCACAGATACGCAGTATTTT
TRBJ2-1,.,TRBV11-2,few,CASSLVDSYNEQFF,TGTGCCAGCAGCTTAGTGGACTCCTACAATGAGCAGTTCTTC
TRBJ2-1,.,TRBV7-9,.,CASSLRASHNEQFF,TGTGCCAGCAGCTTACGGGCGAGTCACAATGAGCAGTTCTTC
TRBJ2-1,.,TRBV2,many,CASSDRGNEQFF,TGTGCCAGCAGTGATCGGGGGAATGAGCAGTTCTTC